This T cell receptor beta chain was identified in a study of blood T cell repertoires in COVID-19. Study-level information: Samples came from the United States, Italy and Spain, spanning acute and convalescent COVID-19. The cDNA or gDNA used as material had been derived from T cells, B-cell-depleted T cells, or PBMCs.

Per germline, CDR1 SGHRS and CDR2 YFSETQ. The V segment lost 4 bases and the J segment 10 bases; nucleotides outside the gene matches: 14. The CDR3 length is 17 residues. Study processing details: Reference gene primer amplification in the assay estimated nucleated cell counts. Clones were read by immunoSEQ multiplex PCR, and TCRdb kept only the in-frame ones, dropping some. The DNA gave D and trimming, while V, J and clone size come from that table. The sample lists over 150,000 clones, roughly four fifths occurring once. This TCR was sampled from a woman aged 60 to 75 with acute or convalescent COVID-19. Sequenced material: peripheral blood. The J gene is TRBJ1-6, the V gene TRBV5-1; 10 positions match TRBD1. CDR3 sequence (DNA): TGCGCCAGCAGCGCCGTCCGGGACAGGGGCGCAGGGTCACCCCTCCACTTT. Translating it yields CASSAVRDRGAGSPLHF.